This TCR beta chain originates from a study of OX40 agonist ivuxolimab in advanced cancers. Whole-study context: Age averaged around 58 years (range roughly 20 to 90), and more than 80% were male. Treatment received earlier with anti-PD-1, anti-PD-L1 or anti-CTLA-4 agents was allowed, and over 35% had some.

The protocol was immunoSEQ multiplex PCR, while the TCRdb copy is restricted to in-frame clones and leaves out a portion. The table lists some 90,000 clones, about 90% of them singletons. The study, taken as a whole, reports: Partly responding patients at 0.1-3.0 mg/kg showed some of the smallest clonal expansion. At doses 0.1 to 3.0 mg/kg, CD4+ and CD8+ clones expanded.

Comment on this clone: Antigen: not known.

Germline CDR1 SGHVS, CDR2 FQNEAQ. V shed 5 bases and J 10 bases; nucleotides not matched to a gene: 7. The CDR3 has 12 amino acids. This TCR was sampled from an adult with an advanced solid tumor such as melanoma, head and neck, liver or kidney cancer. The chain employs TRBV7-8 and TRBJ1-1; 7 nucleotides agree with TRBD1. The input for sequencing was CD4+ or CD8+ T cells sorted from blood, taken in a trial of the OX40 agonist ivuxolimab. The CDR3 DNA follows: TGTGCCAGCAGCGGAACAGGGGTTGCAGCTTTCTTT. It translates to CASSGTGVAAFF.